The following is a T cell receptor beta chain sequence with its context. The CDR3 is made up of 16 amino acids. The germline gives CDR1 SGHTA, CDR2 FQGNSA. V was clipped by 5 bases and J by 3 bases, with 17 bases between them. PCR was run on genomic DNA. Amplification of the beta chain CDR3 used 30 forward and 13 reverse multiplex primers. TCRdb re-derived calls from the multiplex PCR reads in MiXCR, one entry per CDR3 protein. The sample shows a few hundred thousand distinct CDR3 sequences, 45% to 60% of them seen only once. This sample is part of a study of type 1 and type 2 diabetes patients. The TCR comes from a man younger than 35 with type 2 diabetes. The V gene is TRBV7-2, the J gene TRBJ2-4; a possible D gene is TRBD1 (5 bases). The sequenced sample was peripheral blood mononuclear cells (PBMCs). CDR3 residues: CASSRSTGFGKNIQYF. CDR3 nucleotide sequence: TGTGCCAGCAGCCGTTCTACAGGCTTTGGCAAAAACATTCAGTACTTC.